The TCR beta chain under discussion was sequenced for a study of blood T cell repertoires in COVID-19. TCRdb keeps only in-frame clones here, not all; method: immunoSEQ multiplex PCR. The table records 110,000 to 150,000 clones, 60% to 85% of them present only once. CDR1 is SGHAT and CDR2 is FQNNGV in the germline V gene. With V trimmed by 1 base and J by 8 bases, 6 bases remained unmatched. This CDR3 is 14 amino acids long. The gene calls are TRBV11-2 and TRBJ2-3, with 7 bases that match TRBD2. The sequence derives from a woman aged 60-70 years with acute or convalescent COVID-19. The sample comprised peripheral blood. The CDR3 region has the DNA TGTGCCAGCAGCTTAGGCTCTGGGACTATTACGCAGTATTTT. Protein product: CASSLGSGTITQYF.